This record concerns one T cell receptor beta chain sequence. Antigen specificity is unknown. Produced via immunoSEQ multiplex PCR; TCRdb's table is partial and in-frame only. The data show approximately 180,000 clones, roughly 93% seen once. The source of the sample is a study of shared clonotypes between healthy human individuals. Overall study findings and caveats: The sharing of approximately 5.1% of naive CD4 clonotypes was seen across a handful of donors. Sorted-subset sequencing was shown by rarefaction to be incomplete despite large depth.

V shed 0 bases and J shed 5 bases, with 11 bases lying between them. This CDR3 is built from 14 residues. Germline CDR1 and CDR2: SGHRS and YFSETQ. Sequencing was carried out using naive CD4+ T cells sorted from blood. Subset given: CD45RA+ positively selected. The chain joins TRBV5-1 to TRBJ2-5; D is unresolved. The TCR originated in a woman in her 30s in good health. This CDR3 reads CASSLAPGSETQYF. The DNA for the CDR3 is TGCGCCAGCAGCTTGGCCCCAGGAAGTGAGACCCAGTACTTC.